This entry lists 8 T cell receptor beta chains sequenced from one sample in a study of chronic HIV infection and antiretroviral therapy. One entry per CDR3 protein results from TCRdb running MiXCR on the 5' RACE reads. The profile shows about 38,000 distinct CDR3 sequences, approximately 7.4% of them singletons. The specimen sequenced was peripheral blood. These receptors were obtained from an adult who had HIV and had not received antiretroviral therapy, or was an uninfected healthy control (not recorded which).

This clonotype was seen repeatedly, ten times or more. The chain links TRBV27 to TRBJ2-7; D gene ambiguous. This CDR3 comprises 11 residues. V was shortened by 8 bases and J by 4 bases, with 9 bases between the two germline ends. From germline, CDR1 is MNHEY and CDR2 SMNVEV (reference sequence). CDR3 DNA sequence: TGTGCCAGCGGGTGGGGATACGAGCAGTACTTC. Its translation: CASGWGYEQYF.

This clonotype was recorded a few times. V and J are TRBV6-2 or TRBV6-3 and TRBJ1-1; D uncertain. Germline V gene data show CDR1 as MNHEY and CDR2 as SVGEGT. CDR3 length equals 14 residues. V lost 4 bases to trimming and J lost 4 bases, with 13 bases between them. CDR3 sequence reads: CASSSERHSTEAFF. The CDR3 DNA reads as TGTGCCAGCAGTTCCGAACGTCACAGCACTGAAGCTTTCTTT.

A word on this clonotype: A much larger clone lies a single base off, so this may be a read error. V gene TRBV5-1 combines with J gene TRBJ1-1, with TRBD1 as a possible D gene (5 bases). Germline CDR1 is SGHRS and CDR2 is YFSETQ. The length of the CDR3 is 14 residues. CDR3 sequence reads: CASSETAMNTETFF. For the CDR3, the DNA is TGCGCCAGCAGCGAGACAGCCATGAACACTGAAACTTTCTTT.

The chain combines TRBV6-2 or TRBV6-3 with TRBJ2-1; possibly TRBD2 for D (6 bases). V lost 8 bases, J lost 9 bases, and 20 bases lay in between. Germline CDR1 MNHEY, CDR2 SVGEGT. The CDR3 totals 14 residues. The chain's CDR3 is CASVYDGSRIEQFF. The CDR3 DNA reads TGTGCCAGCGTATACGACGGGAGTAGGATTGAGCAGTTCTTC.

In this sample, this clonotype turned up many times. V and J are TRBV7-9 and TRBJ2-5; no clear D. CDR3 length equals 12 residues. The V end was cut by 3 bases, the J end by 4 bases, with 6 bases between. Per the germline V gene, CDR1 is SEHNR and CDR2 is FQNEAQ (reference sequence). CDR3 region: CASSLWGETQYF. The CDR3 nucleotides are TGTGCCAGCAGCTTGTGGGGAGAGACCCAGTACTTC.

This clonotype showed up just a few times. The V and J genes are TRBV9 and TRBJ2-7; tentatively, D is TRBD2 (6 bases). Looked up from germline, CDR1 is SGDLS and CDR2 is YYNGEE. CDR3 length: 14 amino acids. Between the trimmed V and J ends, which lost 1 base and 1 base, there was a span of 9 bases. CDR3 DNA: TGTGCCAGCAGCGTATTTAGCGGATCCTACGAGCAGTACTTC. Protein product: CASSVFSGSYEQYF.

Many counts were recorded for this clonotype. The chain couples TRBV2 to TRBJ2-3; 12 positions match TRBD2. This CDR3 region has 13 residues. Germline CDR1 is SNHLY and CDR2 is FYNNEI. The V segment lost 8 bases and the J segment 5 bases; nucleotides outside the gene matches: 2. The CDR3 loop reads CASGLAGLDTQYF. The DNA for the CDR3 is TGTGCCAGCGGACTAGCGGGGCTAGATACGCAGTATTTT.

This clonotype came up a few times. The V gene is TRBV29-1, the J gene TRBJ1-1, with D perhaps TRBD1 (6 bases). The germline gives CDR1 SQVTM, CDR2 ANQGSEA. Trimming took 1 base from V and 5 from J, leaving 14 bases between them. This CDR3 is built from 14 residues. The CDR3 protein is CSVEAWGARTEAFF. CDR3 nucleotide sequence: TGCAGCGTTGAAGCTTGGGGGGCGCGTACTGAAGCTTTCTTT. The full variable domain, in which reference TRBV29-1 and TRBJ1-1 provide the parts outside the CDR3, is SAVISQKPSRDICQRGTSLTIQCQVDSQVTMMFWYRQQPGQSLTLIATANQGSEATYESGFVIDKFPISRPNLTFSTLTVSNMSPEDSSIYLCSVEAWGARTEAFFGQGTRLTVV.